The 17 T cell receptor beta chains below were found in one sample sequenced in a study of T cell changes during pregnancy in multiple sclerosis. Assay used: immunoSEQ multiplex PCR; TCRdb lists only in-frame clones, some missing. The table records about 50,000 clones, approximately 92% of them present only once. Sequences were derived from CD4+ T cells from peripheral blood mononuclear cells, sampled in the third trimester of pregnancy. Every receptor here comes from a female donor with multiple sclerosis, enrolled in a pregnancy study.

The chain couples TRBV5-1 to TRBJ2-1, with 9 bases fitting TRBD2. Unmatched junction bases numbered 14, after V lost 4 bases and J lost 9 bases. The CDR3 runs to 16 residues. Per germline, CDR1 SGHRS and CDR2 YFSETQ. CDR3 in amino acids: CASSPRPRAGGGEQFF. Written as DNA, the CDR3 is TGCGCCAGCAGCCCCCGGCCTAGAGCGGGGGGAGGTGAGCAGTTCTTC.

The V and J genes are TRBV9 and TRBJ2-3; 9 positions agree with TRBD1. Looked up from germline, CDR1 is SGDLS and CDR2 is YYNGEE. The V and J ends lost 0 bases and 1 base, in that order; junction bases with no gene match: 15. The CDR3 totals 20 residues. The CDR3 region has the DNA TGTGCCAGCAGCGTAGAAGAGGGGGGGACAGGGAGGTGGCGCACAGATACGCAGTATTTT. Amino acid sequence: CASSVEEGGTGRWRTDTQYF.

This clone showed up just once. This chain links TRBV5-1 with TRBJ1-5, with a possible D match to TRBD1 (5 bases). The CDR3 contains 15 residues. The V end lost 0 bases, the J end lost 8 bases, and 15 bases lay between the germline ends. Germline lookup yields CDR1 SGHRS and CDR2 YFSETQ. The CDR3 coding sequence is TGCGCCAGCAGCTTGGGGGGGGGATTTCGGGAGCCCCAGCATTTT. It yields the protein CASSLGGGFREPQHF.

The chain links TRBV7-2 to TRBJ2-7, with 8 bases lining up with TRBD1. The CDR3 length is 13 residues. CDR1 and CDR2 from the germline V gene are SGHTA and FQGNSA. The V segment lost 4 bases and the J segment 7 bases; nucleotides outside the gene matches: 6. CDR3 DNA sequence: TGTGCCAGCAGCTCACTGTGGACAGGGGAGCAGTACTTC. Its translation is CASSSLWTGEQYF.

CDR3 amino acids: CASSLSAGVEPQHF. In DNA, the CDR3 is TGTGCCAGCAGCTTAAGCGCAGGGGTAGAGCCCCAGCATTTT. The chain uses TRBV7-3 and TRBJ1-5; D is perhaps TRBD1 (6 bases). CDR1 and CDR2 from the germline V gene are SGHTA and FQGTGA. The CDR3 is made up of 14 amino acids. Deletions cut 1 base from V and 8 bases from J, with 12 bases between.

V gene TRBV18 combines with J gene TRBJ2-3; 7 positions agree with TRBD1. J gave up 4 bases and V 3 bases, and 7 bases lay outside the gene matches. The CDR3 totals 15 residues. Germline V gene data show CDR1 as KGHSH and CDR2 as LQKENI. CDR3 DNA sequence: TGTGCCAGCTCACCGTTTCAGGGGGTAGCAGATACGCAGTATTTT. Residues: CASSPFQGVADTQYF.

The chain joins TRBV7-2 to TRBJ1-6; no reliable D call. In germline, CDR1 is SGHTA, CDR2 FQGNSA. Trimming stripped 5 bases from V and 9 bases from J, with 17 bases between. This CDR3 has 15 amino acids. CDR3 region: CASSEVAGKGSPLHF. The CDR3 DNA is TGTGCCAGCAGCGAGGTAGCCGGGAAGGGTTCACCCCTCCACTTT.

The chain uses TRBV10-3 and TRBJ2-2; 7 nucleotides agree with TRBD1. Germline CDR1 ENHRY, CDR2 SYGVKD. V lost 6 bases and J lost 5; bases outside the gene matches: 3. The CDR3 contains 13 residues. This CDR3 is CAIRGDRTGELFF. In DNA form, the CDR3 reads TGTGCCATCAGGGGGGACAGAACCGGGGAGCTGTTTTTT.

This chain joins TRBV7-8 and TRBJ2-4; 8 bases align to TRBD1. The junction had 7 bases not matched to a gene; V was cut back by 4 bases and J by 5 bases. Germline CDR1 reads SGHVS; CDR2 reads FQNEAQ. The CDR3 consists of 15 residues. The CDR3: CASSYGTGGQNIQYF. The CDR3 region has the DNA TGTGCCAGCAGCTACGGGACAGGAGGGCAAAACATTCAGTACTTC.

The chain links TRBV19 to TRBJ1-4, with D unresolved. CDR3 size: 13 residues. Germline V gene sequence: CDR1 LNHDA, CDR2 SQIVND (reference sequence). Trimming removed 4 bases at V and 7 bases at J, with 10 bases between. The CDR3 sequence: CASSNLLFEKLFF. The CDR3 nucleotides read TGTGCCAGTAGTAATTTATTGTTTGAAAAACTGTTTTTT. The full variable domain, with the rest looked up from reference TRBV19 and TRBJ1-4, is DGGITQSPKYLFRKEGQNVTLSCEQNLNHDAMYWYRQDPGQGLRLIYYSQIVNDFQKGDIAEGYSVSREKKESFPLTVTSAQKNPTAFYLCASSNLLFEKLFFGSGTQLSVL.

This sequence joins TRBV2 and TRBJ1-3; D remains unclear. This CDR3 comprises 11 residues. Trimming pared 5 bases from V and 7 bases from J, leaving 6 bases between. From germline, CDR1 is SNHLY and CDR2 FYNNEI. CDR3 in DNA: TGTGCCAGCAGTCCCGAGAACACCATATATTTT. Translation gives CASSPENTIYF.

The chain has TRBV21-1 and TRBJ2-3; TRBD1, the table's D call, lacks a check against the DNA. TRBV21-1 is an annotated pseudogene. The CDR3 extends over 16 amino acids. This chain's CDR3 is CASSNAVQFVVDTQYF. In DNA, the CDR3 is TGTGCCAGCAGCAACGCTGTACAGTTTGTTGTGGATACGCAGTATTTT.

V usage is TRBV30 and J usage is TRBJ2-7; possible D gene TRBD1, 6 bases. With 5 bases removed from V and 3 bases from J, the gap between germline ends came to 14 bases. CDR1 and CDR2 from the germline V gene are GTSNPN and SVGIG (reference sequence). This CDR3 has 13 amino acids. The CDR3: CAWSTGNRYEQYF. CDR3 sequence (DNA): TGTGCCTGGTCCACAGGGAACCGCTACGAGCAGTACTTC.

The genes are TRBV9 and TRBJ2-5; TRBD2 is a possible D gene (5 bases). Germline CDR1 is SGDLS and CDR2 is YYNGEE. CDR3 length: 13 amino acids. The V gene lost 3 bases and the J gene lost 5 bases, with 11 bases spanning the gap. DNA of the CDR3: TGTGCCAGCAGCGCCGCGCGAGGGGAGACCCAGTACTTC. This translates into CASSAARGETQYF.

This clone was found once. V usage is TRBV7-2 and J usage is TRBJ2-1; 11 bases are a match to TRBD1. The CDR3 runs 16 residues. Trimming at V came to 5 bases and at J to 6 bases, leaving 9 bases not matched to a gene. In germline, CDR1 is SGHTA, CDR2 FQGNSA. As DNA, the CDR3 is TGTGCCAGCAGCATACGGACAGGGGGCACTGCCAATGAGCAGTTCTTC. The encoded protein is CASSIRTGGTANEQFF.

V gene TRBV18 combines with J gene TRBJ1-1; D call uncertain. Germline V lookup: CDR1 KGHSH, CDR2 LQKENI. The CDR3 contains 15 residues. V shed 0 bases and J shed 0 bases, with 8 bases lying between them. CDR3 DNA: TGTGCCAGCTCACCACCGTCAGTCTTGAACACTGAAGCTTTCTTT. It codes for CASSPPSVLNTEAFF.

This clone was counted a single time. The chain uses TRBV15 and TRBJ1-1; D unclear. The CDR3 has 14 amino acids. The germline V and J ends were trimmed by 0 bases and 2 bases, with 7 bases remaining between them. Germline CDR1 and CDR2: LNHNV and YYDKDF (reference sequence). CDR3 bases: TGTGCCACCAGCAGAGATATTACTAACACTGAAGCTTTCTTT. Translated: CATSRDITNTEAFF.